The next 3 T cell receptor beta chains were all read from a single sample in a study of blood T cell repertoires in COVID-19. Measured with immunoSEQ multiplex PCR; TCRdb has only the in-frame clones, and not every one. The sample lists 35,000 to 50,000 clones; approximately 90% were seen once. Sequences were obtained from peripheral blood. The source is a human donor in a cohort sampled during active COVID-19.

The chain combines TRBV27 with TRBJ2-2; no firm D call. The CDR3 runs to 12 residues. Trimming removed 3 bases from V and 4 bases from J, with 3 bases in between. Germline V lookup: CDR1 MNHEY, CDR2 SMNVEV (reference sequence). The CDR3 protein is CASSFGTGELFF. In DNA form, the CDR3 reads TGTGCCAGCAGTTTCGGCACCGGGGAGCTGTTTTTT.

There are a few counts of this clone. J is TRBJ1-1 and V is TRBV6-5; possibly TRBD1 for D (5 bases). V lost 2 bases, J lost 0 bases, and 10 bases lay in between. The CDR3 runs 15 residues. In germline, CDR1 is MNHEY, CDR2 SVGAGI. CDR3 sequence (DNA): TGTGCCAGCAGTTACGCAGGGTCGGTGAACACTGAAGCTTTCTTT. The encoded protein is CASSYAGSVNTEAFF.

CDR3 region: CASRAPPRVLPLKYEQYF. The CDR3 nucleotides read TGCGCCAGCAGGGCCCCCCCCAGGGTGCTCCCTCTAAAATACGAGCAGTACTTC. The V and J genes are TRBV10-1 and TRBJ2-7; tentatively, D is TRBD1 (5 bases). This CDR3 is built from 18 residues. V dropped 6 bases and J dropped 4 bases, with 28 bases sitting between them. The germline V gene has CDR1 WNHNN and CDR2 SYGVQD (reference sequence).